The 30 T cell receptor beta chains below come from one sample, sequenced in a study of blood T cell repertoires in COVID-19. Produced via immunoSEQ multiplex PCR; TCRdb's table is partial and in-frame only. The sample yields 70,000 to 85,000 clones, roughly 80% seen once. Sequencing was performed on peripheral blood. These receptor sequences come from a woman older than 75 with acute or convalescent COVID-19.

This clone was seen once. This chain joins TRBV7-2 and TRBJ2-1; 7 nucleotides agree with TRBD2. The CDR3 is 16 residues long. The V and J ends lost 6 bases and 6 bases, in that order; junction bases with no gene match: 14. Germline V CDR1 and CDR2: SGHTA, FQGNSA. CDR3 in amino acids: CASSPPEAGRGNEQFF. The CDR3 nucleotides read TGTGCCAGCAGTCCCCCGGAAGCGGGGAGGGGCAATGAGCAGTTCTTC. Based on the CDR3 plus reference TRBV7-2 and TRBJ2-1, the full variable domain is GAGVSQSPSNKVTEKGKDVELRCDPISGHTALYWYRQSLGQGLEFLIYFQGNSAPDKSGLPSDRFSAERTGGSVSTLTIQRTQQEDSAVYLCASSPPEAGRGNEQFFGPGTRLTVL.

The rearrangement links TRBV3-1 (or the pseudogene TRBV3-2) to TRBJ2-5; 9 nucleotides match TRBD2. This CDR3 spans 17 amino acids. The junction had 12 bases not matched to a gene; V was cut back by 4 bases and J by 3 bases. Germline loops: CDR1 LGHDT, CDR2 YNNKEL (reference sequence). The CDR3 sequence: CASSRLAVAGDKETQYF. The CDR3 DNA reads as TGTGCCAGCAGCCGGCTCGCGGTAGCGGGGGACAAAGAGACCCAGTACTTC.

This rearrangement joins TRBV5-6 to TRBJ1-1; D unclear. Trimming left V 1 base short and J 7 bases short, with 20 bases between. CDR3 size: 16 residues. Looked up from germline, CDR1 is SGHDT and CDR2 is YYEEEE. The CDR3: CASSLPEGNLAVEAFF. In DNA, the CDR3 is TGTGCCAGCAGCTTGCCCGAGGGCAATTTGGCAGTTGAAGCTTTCTTT.

This clone was found a few times. The rearrangement joins TRBV6-2 or TRBV6-3 to TRBJ2-7; a possible D gene is TRBD2 (6 bases). Germline-derived CDR1 and CDR2 are MNHEY and SVGEGT. Trimming removed 6 bases at V and 3 bases at J, with 15 bases between. The CDR3 extends over 14 amino acids. The CDR3 DNA reads TGTGCCAGCAGCCTGGGCGGGACTGTCTACGAGCAGTACTTC. It translates to CASSLGGTVYEQYF.

The CDR3 coding sequence is TGTGCCACCAGTGTAACGGACAGGCCGTTCAATCAAGAGACCCAGTACTTC. Residues: CATSVTDRPFNQETQYF. The chain recombines TRBV24-1 with TRBJ2-5; 7 bases map to TRBD1. The CDR3 totals 17 residues. Per germline, CDR1 KGHDR and CDR2 SFDVKD. V shed 5 bases and J 2 bases; nucleotides not matched to a gene: 13.

This chain links TRBV7-9 with TRBJ2-5; 11 bases align to TRBD2. The J segment lost 2 bases and the V segment lost 6 bases, leaving 17 bases of the junction unmatched. The length of the CDR3 is 19 residues. Germline V gene lookup returns CDR1 SEHNR and CDR2 FQNEAQ (reference sequence). As DNA, the CDR3 is TGTGCCAGCAGACGTTTAGGGGGCCGACTAGCGGGGAATCAAGAGACCCAGTACTTC. Its protein product is CASRRLGGRLAGNQETQYF. The whole variable domain, remainder taken from reference TRBV7-9 and TRBJ2-5, is DTGVSQNPRHKITKRGQNVTFRCDPISEHNRLYWYRQTLGQGPEFLTYFQNEAQLEKSRLLSDRFSAERPKGSFSTLEIQRTEQGDSAMYLCASRRLGGRLAGNQETQYFGPGTRLLVL.

The rearrangement uses TRBV10-3 and TRBJ1-2; perhaps TRBD1 as D (5 bases). Trimming removed 3 bases at V and 0 bases at J, with 8 bases between. Germline CDR1 is ENHRY and CDR2 is SYGVKD. CDR3 length equals 14 residues. The CDR3, as DNA: TGTGCCATCAGTGAAGGGGCCCCTAACTATGGCTACACCTTC. This translates into CAISEGAPNYGYTF.

This rearrangement joins TRBV7-2 to TRBJ1-2, with 8 bases identical to TRBD1. V gave up 5 bases and J gave up 6 bases; unmatched junction bases: 5. In germline, CDR1 is SGHTA, CDR2 FQGNSA. The CDR3 consists of 13 residues. The CDR3 nucleotides read TGTGCCAGCAGCACCGGGACAGGCAATGGCTACACCTTC. This encodes CASSTGTGNGYTF.

The chain couples TRBV5-1 to TRBJ2-2, with D possibly TRBD1 on 6 matching bases. CDR1 SGHRS and CDR2 YFSETQ come from the germline V gene. Trimming left V 0 bases short and J 7 bases short, with 13 bases between. This CDR3 has 15 amino acids. The CDR3 DNA reads TGCGCCAGCAGCTTGGATACTACAGGGCACGGGGAGCTGTTTTTT. Protein: CASSLDTTGHGELFF.

This sequence joins TRBV6-5 and TRBJ1-3, with D unclear. The CDR3 length is 13 residues. V was clipped by 7 bases and J by 3 bases, with 10 bases between them. The germline gives CDR1 MNHEY, CDR2 SVGAGI. For the CDR3, the DNA is TGTGCCAGCACCCAGCGTGTTGGAAACACCATATATTTT. It encodes CASTQRVGNTIYF.

This chain connects TRBV7-9 to TRBJ2-7; a possible D gene is TRBD1 (6 bases). The CDR3 contains 18 residues. Germline V gives CDR1 SEHNR, CDR2 FQNEAQ (reference sequence). Trimming took 5 bases from V and 2 from J, leaving 25 bases between them. The CDR3 sequence is CASSPPIRSGTPPYEQYF. The CDR3 nucleotides read TGTGCCAGCAGCCCTCCTATCCGGTCCGGGACACCTCCCTACGAGCAGTACTTC. The variable domain in full, with the rest retrieved from reference TRBV7-9 and TRBJ2-7, is DTGVSQNPRHKITKRGQNVTFRCDPISEHNRLYWYRQTLGQGPEFLTYFQNEAQLEKSRLLSDRFSAERPKGSFSTLEIQRTEQGDSAMYLCASSPPIRSGTPPYEQYFGPGTRLTVT.

V is TRBV5-1 and J is TRBJ2-2, with 8 bases identical to TRBD1. This CDR3 is built from 17 residues. With V trimmed by 4 bases and J by 2 bases, 10 bases remained unmatched. Germline CDR1 SGHRS, CDR2 YFSETQ. The CDR3 sequence: CASSRQSGTGNTGELFF. CDR3 bases: TGCGCCAGCAGCCGGCAGTCCGGGACAGGTAACACCGGGGAGCTGTTTTTT.

V is TRBV18 and J is TRBJ1-2, with 7 bases fitting TRBD1. This CDR3 is 14 amino acids long. With V trimmed by 3 bases and J by 5 bases, 6 bases remained unmatched. Germline V CDR1 and CDR2: KGHSH, LQKENI. In DNA form, the CDR3 reads TGTGCCAGCTCACCCTGGGACAGCCCGTATGGCTACACCTTC. It is translated as CASSPWDSPYGYTF.

J is TRBJ2-3 and V is TRBV9, with D possibly matching TRBD2 (7 bases). V lost 3 bases, J lost 1 base, and 9 bases lay in between. The CDR3 totals 14 residues. Per germline, CDR1 SGDLS and CDR2 YYNGEE. In nucleotides, the CDR3 is TGTGCCAGCAGCGAGGGGGGGGGCACAGATACGCAGTATTTT. It translates to CASSEGGGTDTQYF.

The genes are TRBV19 and TRBJ1-1, with a possible D match to TRBD1 (5 bases). The CDR3 has 14 residues. Germline V gives CDR1 LNHDA, CDR2 SQIVND (reference sequence). V was cut by 9 bases and J by 0 bases, with 14 bases left in between. CDR3 protein: CASRTTEMNTEAFF. CDR3 DNA: TGTGCCAGCAGGACGACAGAAATGAACACTGAAGCTTTCTTT.

The CDR3 coding sequence is TGTGCCAGCAGCCCCCTACCGGGACAGGGGGCTCATGGCTACACCTTC. Translation: CASSPLPGQGAHGYTF. V is TRBV7-6 and J is TRBJ1-2; 12 positions agree with TRBD1. V shed 5 bases and J 6 bases; nucleotides not matched to a gene: 10. The germline V gene has CDR1 SGHVS and CDR2 FNYEAQ. The CDR3 totals 16 residues.

The chain has TRBV4-2 and TRBJ2-3; TRBD2 agrees at 7 bases. J was trimmed by 2 bases and V by 2 bases; bases with no gene match: 4. Germline V gives CDR1 LGHNA, CDR2 YNFKEQ. CDR3 length: 15 residues. CDR3 amino acids: CASSQTSVSTDTQYF. CDR3 nucleotide sequence: TGTGCCAGCAGCCAAACTAGCGTGTCCACAGATACGCAGTATTTT.

The chain uses TRBV2 and TRBJ1-6, with D tentatively TRBD1 (5 bases). This CDR3 has 15 residues. Trimming took 10 bases from V and 10 from J, leaving 23 bases between them. Germline V gives CDR1 SNHLY, CDR2 FYNNEI. The DNA for the CDR3 is TGTGCCACTACCCGAGGGGCGGGCGGGAACTCACCCCTCCACTTT. Translated, it gives CATTRGAGGNSPLHF.

This clone was observed a single time. The genes are TRBV2 and TRBJ2-1; D might be TRBD2 (6 bases). The germline V gene encodes CDR1 SNHLY and CDR2 FYNNEI. V was trimmed by 7 bases and J by 7 bases, leaving 20 bases between them. The CDR3 is 15 amino acids. The CDR3 DNA follows: TGTGCCAGCATCAAAACGGGACTCCGGGGGAATGAGCAGTTCTTC. This translates into CASIKTGLRGNEQFF.

In this sample, this clone turned up many times. CDR3 in amino acids: CASSPGLDSPLHF. CDR3 sequence (DNA): TGTGCCAGCTCACCCGGGTTGGATTCACCCCTCCACTTT. The V call is TRBV18, the J call TRBJ1-6; D not resolved. CDR1 and CDR2 (germline): KGHSH, LQKENI. Trimming stripped 3 bases from V and 8 bases from J, with 8 bases between. The CDR3 runs to 13 residues.

This rearrangement joins TRBV27 to TRBJ2-7, with D perhaps TRBD2 (6 bases). The CDR3 runs to 16 residues. The V end was cut by 1 base, the J end by 2 bases, with 15 bases between. Germline V gene sequence: CDR1 MNHEY, CDR2 SMNVEV (reference sequence). DNA of the CDR3: TGTGCCAGCAGTTTATTTTTTGGGGGGAACACCTACGAGCAGTACTTC. Residues: CASSLFFGGNTYEQYF.

This chain connects TRBV5-4 to TRBJ2-7; D perhaps matches TRBD1 (5 bases). Trimming pared 0 bases from V and 1 base from J, leaving 14 bases between. Germline V gives CDR1 SGHNT, CDR2 YYREEE (reference sequence). CDR3 length equals 16 residues. CDR3 DNA sequence: TGTGCCAGCAGCTTGGGGGGCTCGGCGGCGTCCTACGAGCAGTACTTC. Amino acids: CASSLGGSAASYEQYF. Using reference TRBV5-4 and TRBJ2-7 for the parts outside the CDR3, the full variable domain is ETGVTQSPTHLIKTRGQQVTLRCSSQSGHNTVSWYQQALGQGPQFIFQYYREEENGRGNFPPRFSGLQFPNYSSELNVNALELDDSALYLCASSLGGSAASYEQYFGPGTRLTVT.

The rearrangement uses TRBV29-1 and TRBJ1-1, with TRBD1 as a possible D gene (5 bases). The ends were cut back, 7 bases at V and 2 bases at J, with 26 bases in the middle. CDR3 size: 17 residues. The V gene's germline CDR1 is SQVTM and CDR2 ANQGSEA. CDR3 region: CSAHPGGDRRRNTEAFF. The CDR3 DNA reads as TGCAGCGCTCACCCGGGAGGGGACCGCCGGAGAAACACTGAAGCTTTCTTT.

The rearrangement joins TRBV2 to TRBJ1-1, with 8 bases matching TRBD1. V gave up 7 bases and J gave up 5 bases; unmatched junction bases: 9. The V gene's germline CDR1 is SNHLY and CDR2 FYNNEI. This CDR3 has 14 residues. The chain's CDR3 is CASTPPGGRTEAFF. CDR3 nucleotide sequence: TGTGCCAGCACCCCCCCAGGGGGCAGGACTGAAGCTTTCTTT.

This clone was seen once. V is TRBV12-5 and J is TRBJ2-3; D unclear. Per germline, CDR1 LGHNT and CDR2 FRNRAP. V lost 6 bases to trimming and J lost 2 bases, with 6 bases between them. The CDR3 sequence is 12 residues long. DNA of the CDR3: TGTGCTAGTGGCCTAAACACAGATACGCAGTATTTT. This sequence encodes CASGLNTDTQYF.

V and J are TRBV15 and TRBJ2-1; 13 bases are shared with TRBD2. With 1 base clipped from V and 0 bases from J, the junction kept 12 bases outside the gene matches. This CDR3 has 21 amino acids. The V gene's germline CDR1 is LNHNV and CDR2 YYDKDF (reference sequence). CDR3: CATSRGRGLAGARGSYNEQFF. The CDR3 nucleotides read TGTGCCACCAGCAGAGGGCGAGGACTAGCGGGGGCCCGAGGCTCCTACAATGAGCAGTTCTTC.

The genes are TRBV11-2 and TRBJ1-3; unclear D gene. Germline V gene lookup returns CDR1 SGHAT and CDR2 FQNNGV. This CDR3 contains 14 residues. Trimming pared 5 bases from V and 3 bases from J, leaving 11 bases between. The CDR3 region is CASSAGINGNTIYF. The CDR3 DNA reads TGTGCCAGCAGCGCGGGGATTAATGGAAACACCATATATTTT.

The rearrangement uses TRBV3-1 (or the pseudogene TRBV3-2) and TRBJ1-6; no clear D gene. V was pared by 6 bases and J by 9 bases, with 18 bases between. Germline V gene lookup returns CDR1 LGHDT and CDR2 YNNKEL (reference sequence). The CDR3 contains 15 residues. Written as DNA, the CDR3 is TGTGCCAGCAGGCGAGGGTCGGAAGGCATTTCACCCCTCCACTTT. Translated, it gives CASRRGSEGISPLHF.

J is TRBJ2-5 and V is TRBV28, with TRBD1 matching 8 bases. CDR1 MDHEN and CDR2 SYDVKM come from the germline V gene. The CDR3 totals 16 residues. The J segment lost 2 bases and the V segment lost 4 bases, leaving 9 bases of the junction unmatched. The CDR3 here is CASSSTGVVRQETQYF. The CDR3 DNA reads TGTGCCAGCAGTTCGACAGGGGTTGTGAGGCAAGAGACCCAGTACTTC.

The chain employs TRBV5-4 and TRBJ2-5; TRBD2 agrees at 8 bases. After removal of 4 bases from V and 7 bases from J, the junction contained 12 bases not matched to a gene. This CDR3 comprises 15 residues. Germline CDR1 SGHNT, CDR2 YYREEE (reference sequence). Written as DNA, the CDR3 is TGTGCCAGCAGCCTCCCGGGAGGGAGGCCGGGGACCCAGTACTTC. It translates to CASSLPGGRPGTQYF.